These 12 T cell receptor delta chains came from one sample sequenced in a study of human gamma delta and Vdelta1 T cells. TCRdb reprocessed the PCR reads using CATT. The top ten hold about 1.6% of the sample, which has around 13,000 delta-chain clones, about half seen once. Their specific antigens are unknown. Material: Vdelta1 gamma-delta T cells from blood grown in culture (DOT cells). All receptors derive from a human donor in good health.

This clone has only a few counts. This sequence joins TRDV1 and TRDJ1, with 13 bases identical to TRDD3. After removal of 0 bases from V and 2 bases from J, the junction contained 21 bases not matched to a gene. The germline CDR1 and CDR2 sequences are TSWWSYY and QGS. The CDR3 is 23 residues long. CDR3 sequence (DNA): TGTGCTCTTGGGGAACTGAGACTACCTTCTACTGGGGGATACGCGAGGGGTACCGATAAACTCATCTTT. Translating it yields CALGELRLPSTGGYARGTDKLIF.

This clone was observed a single time. V usage is TRDV1 and J usage is TRDJ1, with no clear D. This CDR3 spans 15 amino acids. Germline V gene data show CDR1 as TSWWSYY and CDR2 as QGS. Trimming removed 4 bases at V and 3 bases at J, with 15 bases between. The CDR3 DNA follows: TGTGCTCTTGGGGGACTATCCCCCAGGGCCGATAAACTCATCTTT. Translating it yields CALGGLSPRADKLIF.

This clone is deemed medium-sized (0.01 to 0.1%). Other DNA sequences in this specimen translate into the identical CDR3. The rearrangement uses TRDV1 and TRDJ3; 9 bases fit TRDD3. The trim removed 1 base at V and 0 bases at J, leaving 28 bases unmatched. This CDR3 has 27 residues. Germline-derived CDR1 and CDR2 are TSWWSYY and QGS. CDR3 coding DNA: TGTGCTCTTGGGGAACGTGTGTCCTTCCTCAAACGTACTGGGGGACCTCCGAGCTCCTGGGACACCCGACAGATGTTTTTC. The encoded protein is CALGERVSFLKRTGGPPSSWDTRQMFF.

The V and J genes are TRDV1 and TRDJ1; 7 nucleotides agree with TRDD2. The V gene end was trimmed by 0 bases and the J gene end by 1 base; junction bases not matched to a gene: 11. The CDR3 is made up of 18 amino acids. Germline CDR1 is TSWWSYY and CDR2 is QGS. CDR3 loop: CALGELPFLGPLTDKLIF. CDR3 DNA sequence: TGTGCTCTTGGGGAACTTCCCTTCCTCGGCCCCCTCACCGATAAACTCATCTTT.

The J gene is TRDJ1, the V gene TRDV1; the D gene could be TRDD2 or TRDD3 (8 bases each). This CDR3 spans 18 amino acids. CDR1 and CDR2 from the germline V gene are TSWWSYY and QGS. Trimming stripped 3 bases from V and 7 bases from J, with 27 bases between. This CDR3 is CALGDSSYSSGIRGKLIF. CDR3 DNA sequence: TGTGCTCTTGGGGACTCTTCCTACTCGAGTGGGATACGGGGTAAACTCATCTTT.

V gene TRDV1 combines with J gene TRDJ1; a possible D gene is TRDD3 (7 bases). Germline CDR1 is TSWWSYY and CDR2 is QGS. CDR3 length: 20 amino acids. V dropped 6 bases and J dropped 2 bases, with 31 bases sitting between them. For the CDR3, the DNA is TGTGCTCTTGGATCCGCTTCCTTGCATTCTATTGGGGGACCTACCGATAAACTCATCTTT. Translation gives CALGSASLHSIGGPTDKLIF.

This sequence joins TRDV1 and TRDJ1; D might be TRDD3 (6 bases). The germline gives CDR1 TSWWSYY, CDR2 QGS. V shed 0 bases and J shed 0 bases, with 41 bases lying between them. The CDR3 sequence is 26 residues long. The CDR3 protein is CALGELSAFPWPTGRYSPRYTDKLIF. CDR3 DNA: TGTGCTCTTGGGGAACTTTCTGCGTTCCCCTGGCCTACTGGGAGATACTCCCCTCGGTACACCGATAAACTCATCTTT.

J is TRDJ1 and V is TRAV29/DV5; D is undetermined. Between the trimmed V and J ends, which lost 0 bases and 0 bases, there was a span of 6 bases. CDR1 and CDR2 from the germline V gene are NSMFDY and ISSIKDK. The CDR3 is 13 amino acids. The CDR3 DNA reads TGTGCAGCAAGCGCGGAGTACACCGATAAACTCATCTTT. Translated, it gives CAASAEYTDKLIF. Combining the CDR3 with reference TRAV29/DV5 and TRDJ1 gives the whole variable domain DQQVKQNSPSLSVQEGRISILNCDYTNSMFDYFLWYKKYPAEGPTFLISISSIKDKNEDGRFTVFLNKSAKHLSLHIVPSQPGDSAVYFCAASAEYTDKLIFGKGTRVTVEP.

J is TRDJ1 and V is TRDV1, with 12 bases that match TRDD3. Germline values: CDR1 TSWWSYY, CDR2 QGS. After removal of 1 base from V and 3 bases from J, the junction contained 24 bases not matched to a gene. This CDR3 spans 23 amino acids. The CDR3 spells CALGEPPSTVGVWGIRRADKLIF. CDR3 bases: TGTGCTCTTGGGGAACCCCCATCTACGGTGGGAGTCTGGGGGATACGCAGGGCCGATAAACTCATCTTT.

The rearrangement links TRDV1 to TRDJ1, with 7 bases fitting TRDD3. Per germline, CDR1 TSWWSYY and CDR2 QGS. The V and J ends lost 0 bases and 4 bases, in that order; junction bases with no gene match: 8. The CDR3 contains 16 residues. The CDR3 DNA reads TGTGCTCTTGGGGAACTGTTGTGGGATACCATCGATAAACTCATCTTT. As protein: CALGELLWDTIDKLIF.

The genes are TRDV1 and TRDJ1; 8 nucleotides match TRDD2. This CDR3 spans 20 amino acids. V was pared by 4 bases and J by 3 bases, with 22 bases of the junction left unmatched. Looked up from germline, CDR1 is TSWWSYY and CDR2 is QGS. The CDR3 spells CALGVPHGLPTHGIADKLIF. The CDR3 DNA sequence: TGTGCTCTTGGGGTTCCCCACGGGCTTCCTACCCATGGAATCGCCGATAAACTCATCTTT.

This clone was counted only a few times. This sequence joins TRDV1 and TRDJ1, with D perhaps matching TRDD3 (6 bases). From germline, CDR1 is TSWWSYY and CDR2 QGS. CDR3 length: 21 amino acids. V was trimmed by 4 bases and J by 1 base, leaving 31 bases between them. The DNA for the CDR3 is TGTGCTCTTGGGGGTTCCCTTTCCCCTAGGGAAACGGGGGACATCACCGATAAACTCATCTTT. This sequence encodes CALGGSLSPRETGDITDKLIF.